Listed here are 23 T cell receptor beta chains from one sample, sequenced in a study of breast tumors, draining lymph nodes, adjacent tissues. The lymph nodes were axillary draining lymph nodes from breast cancer patients. TCRdb fed the multiplex PCR reads into MiXCR, producing one record per CDR3 protein. The sample includes some 140,000 distinct CDR3 sequences, 21% of them seen just once. The source material was axillary lymph node tissue. The receptors were sampled from a female donor with breast cancer. Some clones in this sample may be carry-over from other donors' samples.

This clonotype was recorded at least ten times. The J gene is TRBJ2-3, the V gene TRBV10-3; D is possibly TRBD1 or TRBD2 (5 bases each). V lost 10 bases, J lost 5 bases, and 19 bases lay in between. Germline loops: CDR1 ENHRY, CDR2 SYGVKD. There are 14 residues in the CDR3. The chain's CDR3 is CATSWGRGEDTQYF. CDR3 sequence (DNA): TGTGCCACCTCTTGGGGGAGAGGAGAAGATACGCAGTATTTT.

This clonotype was seen more than once but under ten times. This rearrangement joins TRBV6-5 to TRBJ2-5; D gene ambiguous. Per the germline V gene, CDR1 is MNHEY and CDR2 is SVGAGI. V was pared by 0 bases and J by 6 bases, with 14 bases between. This CDR3 has 15 residues. CDR3 nucleotides: TGTGCCAGCAGTTACTCGATATATGGGTCGAAGACCCAGTACTTC. Translating gives CASSYSIYGSKTQYF.

The table lists this clonotype with many counts. This chain uses TRBV12-3 or TRBV12-4 with TRBJ2-1; D unclear. V gave up 2 bases and J gave up 5 bases, with 7 bases separating them. This CDR3 is built from 13 residues. Here the CDR3 DNA reads TGTGCCAGCAGTTTAATCCGTAACAATGAGCAGTTCTTC. This encodes CASSLIRNNEQFF.

This clonotype was recorded many times. CDR3 DNA sequence: TGTGCCAGCAGCTCCCTCTGGTCAAAGGGCGAGCAGTACTTC. Its translation is CASSSLWSKGEQYF. This chain connects TRBV7-9 to TRBJ2-7, with D unresolved. This CDR3 contains 14 residues. Deletions cut 4 bases from V and 6 bases from J, with 16 bases between. Germline values: CDR1 SEHNR, CDR2 FQNEAQ (reference sequence).

A note on this clonotype: Just one base apart from a much larger clone, this may be a read error. This CDR3 reads CGAQGGDYGYTF. The CDR3, as DNA: TGCGGTGCCCAAGGGGGGGACTATGGCTACACCTTC. J is TRBJ1-2 and V is TRBV20-1; tentatively, D is TRBD1 (6 bases). The germline CDR1 and CDR2 sequences are DFQATT and SNEGSKA (reference sequence). The CDR3 is 12 residues long.

This clonotype has at least ten counts. The V and J genes are TRBV14 and TRBJ2-7; D unclear. V dropped 6 bases and J dropped 3 bases, with 12 bases sitting between them. Germline V gene sequence: CDR1 SGHDN, CDR2 FVKESK. The CDR3 totals 13 residues. Here the CDR3 reads CASSPRYRYEQYF. The CDR3 DNA reads TGTGCCAGCAGTCCAAGATATCGCTACGAGCAGTACTTC.

The rearrangement uses TRBV7-9 and TRBJ1-6; 7 bases are a match to TRBD1. With V trimmed by 5 bases and J by 16 bases, 11 bases remained unmatched. The CDR3 spans 13 residues. CDR1 and CDR2 (germline): SEHNR, FQNEAQ (reference sequence). CDR3 protein: CASSRREGAELHF. The CDR3 region has the DNA TGTGCCAGCAGCCGGAGAGAGGGGGCGGAACTCCACTTT.

This clonotype was recorded at least ten times. The chain employs TRBV4-1 and TRBJ1-6; unclear D gene. Germline-derived CDR1 and CDR2 are MGHRA and YSYEKL. The CDR3 extends over 15 amino acids. Trimming stripped 2 bases from V and 7 bases from J, with 12 bases between. The DNA for the CDR3 is TGCGCCAGCAGCCAACGTGGGTCGGTCAATTCACCCCTCCACTTT. Protein: CASSQRGSVNSPLHF.

The chain combines TRBV19 with TRBJ2-6; no firm D call. This CDR3 contains 16 residues. The ends were cut back, 5 bases at V and 2 bases at J, with 13 bases in the middle. Germline V CDR1 and CDR2: LNHDA, SQIVND (reference sequence). In nucleotides, the CDR3 is TGTGCCAGTAGTTCCCCGGGTCACCCTGGGGCCAACGTCCTGACTTTC. This translates into CASSSPGHPGANVLTF.

J is TRBJ1-1 and V is TRBV24-1; no firm D call. The CDR3 runs to 13 residues. Trimming cost V 7 bases and J 4 bases, with 12 bases left between them. Germline V gene sequence: CDR1 KGHDR, CDR2 SFDVKD. Written as DNA, the CDR3 is TGTGCCACCAGCACTGAGCGGAGCACTGAAGCTTTCTTT. It encodes CATSTERSTEAFF.

This clonotype was counted many times. This chain connects TRBV4-2 to TRBJ2-2; D is undetermined. V dropped 4 bases and J dropped 5 bases, with 8 bases sitting between them. The CDR3 runs to 13 residues. Germline loops: CDR1 LGHNA, CDR2 YNFKEQ. Here the CDR3 reads CASSPLGTGELFF. The CDR3 DNA reads as TGTGCCAGCAGCCCCCTCGGGACCGGGGAGCTGTTTTTT.

This chain links TRBV19 with TRBJ1-1; D perhaps matches TRBD1 (5 bases). Germline V gene sequence: CDR1 LNHDA, CDR2 SQIVND (reference sequence). Trimming removed 6 bases from V and 7 bases from J, with 12 bases in between. CDR3 length: 12 amino acids. The CDR3 sequence: CASRAWGSEAFF. Written as DNA, the CDR3 is TGTGCCAGTAGGGCGTGGGGGAGTGAAGCTTTCTTT.

The chain employs TRBV20-1 and TRBJ1-1; D is undetermined. V was clipped by 6 bases and J by 2 bases, with 16 bases between them. The CDR3 is made up of 14 amino acids. CDR1 is DFQATT and CDR2 is SNEGSKA in the germline V gene (reference sequence). CDR3: CSATNQDGNTEAFF. The CDR3 DNA sequence: TGCAGTGCCACAAACCAGGACGGAAACACTGAAGCTTTCTTT.

Ten or more counts support this clonotype. J is TRBJ1-6 and V is TRBV6-5; 7 nucleotides match TRBD1. The germline V gene encodes CDR1 MNHEY and CDR2 SVGAGI. The CDR3 sequence is 16 residues long. After removal of 6 bases from V and 7 bases from J, the junction contained 12 bases not matched to a gene. CDR3 sequence: CASSRAMTGNNSPLHF. Here the CDR3 DNA reads TGTGCCAGCAGCCGCGCCATGACAGGGAACAATTCACCCCTCCACTTT.

V usage is TRBV7-9 and J usage is TRBJ2-1; 12 nucleotides align to TRBD2. The V gene end was trimmed by 6 bases and the J gene end by 5 bases; junction bases not matched to a gene: 2. This CDR3 comprises 14 residues. The V gene's germline CDR1 is SEHNR and CDR2 FQNEAQ (reference sequence). The CDR3, as DNA: TGTGCCAGCAGGTGGACTAGCGGGAACAATGAGCAGTTCTTC. Translating gives CASRWTSGNNEQFF.

This clonotype was recorded at least ten times. The V gene is TRBV20-1, the J gene TRBJ2-3; a possible D gene is TRBD1 (5 bases). The CDR3 is 13 residues long. V lost 3 bases and J lost 2, with 9 bases in between. Looked up from germline, CDR1 is DFQATT and CDR2 is SNEGSKA (reference sequence). DNA of the CDR3: TGCAGTGCTAGTGGGGCGAACACAGATACGCAGTATTTT. Translation: CSASGANTDTQYF.

The sample holds many counts of this clonotype. The V call is TRBV11-2, the J call TRBJ1-6; D call uncertain. The ends were cut back, 4 bases at V and 8 bases at J, with 9 bases in the middle. The V gene's germline CDR1 is SGHAT and CDR2 FQNNGV. The CDR3 consists of 13 residues. CDR3 in amino acids: CASSSQSYSPLHF. In DNA, the CDR3 is TGTGCCAGCAGCTCCCAGTCCTATTCACCCCTCCACTTT. Full variable domain (outside the CDR3, taken from reference TRBV11-2 and TRBJ1-6): EAGVAQSPRYKIIEKRQSVAFWCNPISGHATLYWYQQILGQGPKLLIQFQNNGVVDDSQLPKDRFSAERLKGVDSTLKIQPAKLEDSAVYLCASSSQSYSPLHFGNGTRLTVT.

In this sample, this clonotype turned up many times. The chain employs TRBV13 and TRBJ1-4, with D possibly TRBD1 on 6 matching bases. Germline values: CDR1 PRHDT, CDR2 FYEKMQ (reference sequence). This CDR3 spans 15 amino acids. Trimming shortened V by 2 bases and J by 6 bases, and 13 bases separated the two germline ends. CDR3 in amino acids: CASSLSRDTYEKLFF. DNA for the CDR3: TGTGCCAGCAGCTTATCCCGGGACACCTATGAAAAACTGTTTTTT.

This clonotype has at least ten counts. The gene calls are TRBV28 and TRBJ2-2, with 7 positions matching TRBD1. This CDR3 is 15 amino acids long. The germline CDR1 and CDR2 sequences are MDHEN and SYDVKM. V lost 3 bases, J lost 4 bases, and 5 bases stayed unmatched. CDR3 region: CASSFEGAGTGELFF. In DNA form, the CDR3 reads TGTGCCAGCAGTTTTGAGGGGGCGGGCACCGGGGAGCTGTTTTTT.

Many counts were recorded for this clonotype. This sequence joins TRBV11-2 and TRBJ1-3; D is unclear. CDR1 and CDR2 from the germline V gene are SGHAT and FQNNGV. Trimming took off 5 bases at V and 2 bases at J, with 4 bases between the two ends. This CDR3 has 12 amino acids. The CDR3 sequence is CASSPPGNTIYF. CDR3 coding DNA: TGTGCCAGCAGCCCGCCTGGAAACACCATATATTTT. Using reference TRBV11-2 and TRBJ1-3 for the parts outside the CDR3, the full variable domain is EAGVAQSPRYKIIEKRQSVAFWCNPISGHATLYWYQQILGQGPKLLIQFQNNGVVDDSQLPKDRFSAERLKGVDSTLKIQPAKLEDSAVYLCASSPPGNTIYFGEGSWLTVV.

In this sample, this clonotype turned up many times. The chain has TRBV12-3 or TRBV12-4 and TRBJ2-1; D ambiguous. V was shortened by 2 bases and J by 6 bases, with 8 bases between the two germline ends. This CDR3 contains 13 residues. The CDR3 sequence is CASSLSGSNEQFF. CDR3 coding DNA: TGTGCCAGCAGTTTATCTGGTAGCAATGAGCAGTTCTTC.

This clonotype was detected ten times or more. CDR3 protein: CASSYIIGASGYEQFF. The CDR3 nucleotides read TGTGCCAGCAGTTACATTATTGGGGCTAGCGGGTACGAGCAGTTCTTC. The chain is built from TRBV6-6 and TRBJ2-1; 8 bases are a match to TRBD2. Germline values: CDR1 MNHNY, CDR2 SVGAGI (reference sequence). The CDR3 spans 16 residues. The V segment lost 2 bases and the J segment 10 bases; nucleotides outside the gene matches: 13.

Many counts were recorded for this clonotype. V is TRBV20-1 and J is TRBJ2-5; TRBD1 agrees at 10 bases. The CDR3 contains 15 residues. With 3 bases clipped from V and 4 bases from J, the junction kept 8 bases outside the gene matches. Germline V lookup: CDR1 DFQATT, CDR2 SNEGSKA (reference sequence). Written as DNA, the CDR3 is TGCAGTGCTAGCCGGGACAGGGGACGGTCAGAGACCCAGTACTTC. Its translation: CSASRDRGRSETQYF.